The rows below give T cell receptor beta chains drawn from one sample of a study of neoadjuvant nivolumab and ipilimumab in lung cancer. Measured with immunoSEQ multiplex PCR; TCRdb has only the in-frame clones, and not every one. The table has some 5,000 clones, about 70% seen once. The specimen was tumor tissue, collected after neoadjuvant nivolumab, alone or with ipilimumab, at or shortly before surgery. The origin of the receptors is an adult with non-small cell lung cancer. The CDR3 runs from the conserved cysteine through the conserved F or W. Fields, in order: D gene, J gene, V gene, CDR3 length, CDR3 protein, CDR3 DNA. The D gene is left open where the match is weak.

D gene: -; J gene: TRBJ2-3; V gene: TRBV5-6; CDR3 length: 14; CDR3 protein: CASSSGSSPDTQYF; CDR3 DNA: TGTGCCAGCAGCTCGGGTAGCAGCCCAGATACGCAGTATTTT
D gene: -; J gene: TRBJ1-1; V gene: TRBV11-2; CDR3 length: 13; CDR3 protein: CASSLGLMAEAFF; CDR3 DNA: TGTGCCAGCAGCTTAGGCCTCATGGCTGAAGCTTTCTTT
D gene: TRBD2; J gene: TRBJ2-1; V gene: TRBV29-1; CDR3 length: 16; CDR3 protein: CSADPGLAETYNEQFF; CDR3 DNA: TGCAGCGCTGACCCCGGACTAGCGGAGACCTACAATGAGCAGTTCTTC
D gene: -; J gene: TRBJ2-2; V gene: TRBV6-5; CDR3 length: 15; CDR3 protein: CASSYGRVEAGELFF; CDR3 DNA: TGTGCCAGCAGTTACGGACGGGTGGAGGCCGGGGAGCTGTTTTTT
D gene: -; J gene: TRBJ2-3; V gene: TRBV15; CDR3 length: 15; CDR3 protein: CATSASVSSTDTQYF; CDR3 DNA: TGTGCCACCAGCGCCTCGGTTTCTAGCACAGATACGCAGTATTTT
D gene: TRBD1; J gene: TRBJ1-4; V gene: TRBV7-9; CDR3 length: 15; CDR3 protein: CASSLAGQGGEKLFF; CDR3 DNA: TGTGCCAGCAGCTTAGCTGGACAGGGGGGCGAAAAACTGTTTTTT
D gene: TRBD2; J gene: TRBJ2-3; V gene: TRBV28; CDR3 length: 16; CDR3 protein: CASSLEASGGSGTQYF; CDR3 DNA: TGTGCCAGCAGTTTAGAGGCTAGCGGGGGGTCGGGTACGCAGTATTTT
D gene: -; J gene: TRBJ1-6; V gene: TRBV5-1; CDR3 length: 14; CDR3 protein: CASSPDSHNSPLHF; CDR3 DNA: TGCGCCAGCAGTCCGGACAGTCATAATTCACCCCTCCACTTT
D gene: -; J gene: TRBJ1-2; V gene: TRBV5-1; CDR3 length: 13; CDR3 protein: CASTRDNSYGYTF; CDR3 DNA: TGCGCCAGCACCCGTGACAATTCCTATGGCTACACCTTC
D gene: TRBD1; J gene: TRBJ1-5; V gene: TRBV6-5; CDR3 length: 14; CDR3 protein: CASGDRASNQPQHF; CDR3 DNA: TGTGCCAGCGGGGACAGGGCGAGCAATCAGCCCCAGCATTTT
D gene: -; J gene: TRBJ1-2; V gene: TRBV5-1; CDR3 length: 14; CDR3 protein: CASSFRELNYGYTF; CDR3 DNA: TGCGCCAGCAGCTTCCGGGAATTAAACTATGGCTACACCTTC
D gene: TRBD2; J gene: TRBJ2-2; V gene: TRBV5-1; CDR3 length: 14; CDR3 protein: CASRVAGNTGELFF; CDR3 DNA: TGCGCCAGCAGGGTAGCGGGGAACACCGGGGAGCTGTTTTTT
D gene: TRBD1; J gene: TRBJ1-1; V gene: TRBV19; CDR3 length: 14; CDR3 protein: CASSKTGMNTEAFF; CDR3 DNA: TGTGCCAGTAGCAAGACAGGGATGAACACTGAAGCTTTCTTT